This T cell receptor (beta chain) derives from a study of OX40 agonist ivuxolimab in advanced cancers. For this clone: Its antigen is unknown.

Sequencing was performed with immunoSEQ multiplex PCR; in TCRdb, only in-frame clones are kept and a portion is missing. This sample has around 80,000 clones; approximately 80% occur once, and the top ten carry 2.5% to 3%. J lost 4 bases, V lost 3 bases, and 7 bases had no gene match. This CDR3 spans 15 amino acids. Per germline, CDR1 MNHNY and CDR2 SVGAGI (reference sequence). Overall study findings and caveats: At 0.1 to 3.0 mg/kg, clonal expansion of CD4+ and CD8+ blood T cells had occurred by week 6.

The receptor's source is an adult with an advanced solid tumor such as melanoma, head and neck, liver or kidney cancer. The material was CD4+ or CD8+ T cells sorted from blood, obtained in a trial of the OX40 agonist ivuxolimab. This chain uses TRBV6-6 with TRBJ2-3, with 7 bases lining up with TRBD1. The CDR3 reads CASSYSRQGSDTQYF. DNA for the CDR3: TGTGCCAGCAGTTATTCCAGACAGGGATCAGATACGCAGTATTTT.